This entry describes one TCR beta chain. The CDR3 consists of 16 residues. Trimming took off 4 bases at V and 5 bases at J, with 17 bases between the two ends. Germline CDR1 KGHDR, CDR2 SFDVKD. The data are from a study of blood T cell repertoires in COVID-19. Background on the study: PBMCs, B-cell-depleted T cells, or T cells were the source of the cDNA or gDNA that made up the material.

Original processing notes: The assay estimated nucleated cells by amplifying reference gene primers. Produced via immunoSEQ multiplex PCR; TCRdb's table is partial and in-frame only. V and J calls and clone size are those listed in that table; D and trimming were worked out from the DNA. The sample carries 150,000 to 200,000 clones, about 86% recorded once. This sequence originates from a man over 45 with active or convalescent COVID-19. The sample was peripheral blood. V gene TRBV24-1 combines with J gene TRBJ2-1, with D perhaps TRBD1 (6 bases). CDR3: CATSDPGQPRNNEQFF. CDR3 sequence (DNA): TGTGCCACCAGTGACCCAGGACAGCCTCGAAACAATGAGCAGTTCTTC.